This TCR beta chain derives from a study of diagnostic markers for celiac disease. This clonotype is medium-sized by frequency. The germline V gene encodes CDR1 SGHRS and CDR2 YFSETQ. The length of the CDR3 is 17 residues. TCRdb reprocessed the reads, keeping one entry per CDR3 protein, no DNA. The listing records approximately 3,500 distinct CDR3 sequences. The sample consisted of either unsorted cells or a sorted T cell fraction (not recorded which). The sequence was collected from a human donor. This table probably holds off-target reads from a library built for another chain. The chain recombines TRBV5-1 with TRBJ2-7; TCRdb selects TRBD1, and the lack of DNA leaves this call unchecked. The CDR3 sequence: CASSPPGQGLSSYEQYF.